Listed here are 28 T cell receptor beta chains from one sample, sequenced in a study of molecular identifiers for immune sequencing clone quantification (dated by TCRdb to the late 2010s). Libraries were built with PCR. The instrument was a NextSeq 500. In TCRdb, the public reads were trimmed at Q25 with fastp and aligned with MiXCR, with productive beta chains retained. Merged by CDR3 protein, the rows form single entries marked with the most common genes and DNA. Present in this sample are some 680,000 distinct CDR3 sequences, 25% of which were seen just once. The top ten constitute about 0.81% of the sample. Sequenced input: naive CD8+ T cells from blood, with Jurkat cell RNA spiked in. The cell subset or site tag for this specimen amounts to: FACS-sorted CD8+CD4-CCR7+CD45RA+ naive T cells. These receptors were collected from a human donor in good health. Some libraries in this study had Jurkat cell RNA spiked in.

The CDR3 sequence is CASAEAGYTDTQYF. The CDR3 DNA follows: TGTGCCAGTGCAGAGGCGGGATACACAGATACGCAGTATTTT. This chain links TRBV19 with TRBJ2-3, with D possibly TRBD2 on 6 matching bases. Trimming took 8 bases from V and 2 from J, leaving 14 bases between them. The CDR3 is 14 residues long. The germline V gene has CDR1 LNHDA and CDR2 SQIVND (reference sequence).

The rearrangement links TRBV3-1 to TRBJ2-3; D may correspond to TRBD1 or TRBD2 (5 bases each). This CDR3 is built from 17 residues. Deletions cut 8 bases from V and 4 bases from J, with 25 bases between. Per germline, CDR1 LGHDT and CDR2 YNNKEL (reference sequence). CDR3 residues: CASGFDGARRGADTQYF. For the CDR3, the DNA is TGTGCCAGCGGCTTTGACGGGGCTCGACGAGGTGCAGATACGCAGTATTTT.

This clonotype was counted between two and nine times. This chain links TRBV15 with TRBJ2-3; 7 bases line up with TRBD2. Trimming at V came to 0 bases and at J to 7 bases, leaving 10 bases not matched to a gene. The germline CDR1 and CDR2 sequences are LNHNV and YYDKDF (reference sequence). This CDR3 has 16 residues. CDR3 residues: CATSRDLAGRANTQYF. The CDR3 DNA sequence: TGTGCCACCAGCAGAGATTTAGCGGGCAGGGCAAATACGCAGTATTTT.

This clonotype was counted many times. The genes are TRBV2 and TRBJ2-2, with D perhaps TRBD1 (5 bases). The CDR3 has 14 residues. V lost 5 bases to trimming and J lost 3 bases, with 10 bases between them. Germline V gene lookup returns CDR1 SNHLY and CDR2 FYNNEI. CDR3 in amino acids: CASSPRVHTGELFF. For the CDR3, the DNA is TGTGCCAGCAGTCCCAGGGTCCACACCGGGGAGCTGTTTTTT.

The sample holds a few counts of this clonotype. Being one base from a much bigger clone, this may be a read error. The CDR3 here is CSVERVVSTDTQYF. The DNA of the CDR3 is TGCAGCGTTGAGCGGGTCGTCAGCACAGATACGCAGTATTTT. The chain employs TRBV29-1 and TRBJ2-3, with a weak D call TRBD2 (5 bases). Trimming cost V 3 bases and J 0 bases, with 10 bases left between them. Germline CDR1 SQVTM, CDR2 ANQGSEA. This CDR3 has 14 amino acids.

This clonotype has only one observation. This chain connects TRBV27 to TRBJ1-2, with 9 bases identical to TRBD1. The CDR3 extends over 15 amino acids. With 6 bases clipped from V and 3 bases from J, the junction kept 8 bases outside the gene matches. Germline V gene sequence: CDR1 MNHEY, CDR2 SMNVEV (reference sequence). CDR3 in DNA: TGTGCCAGCAGGGCACGGGACAGGGTTGACTATGGCTACACCTTC. Translated, it gives CASRARDRVDYGYTF.

A word on this clonotype: This could be a read error, since a much larger clone is one nucleotide away. Because it lacks the conserved phenylalanine or tryptophan at the end, this CDR3 is likely a read error. This sequence joins TRBV6-2 or TRBV6-3 and TRBJ1-5, with no clear D. This CDR3 contains 13 residues. V lost 6 bases and J 1 base, leaving 7 bases between the germline ends. Germline lookup yields CDR1 MNHEY and CDR2 SVGEGT. The CDR3 bases are TGTGCCAGCAGCGCGGACAGCAATCAGCCCCAGCATCTT. Amino acids: CASSADSNQPQHL.

This clonotype occurred many times. The chain's CDR3 is CSVDLLADTDTQYF. Written as DNA, the CDR3 is TGCAGCGTTGACCTTCTAGCGGACACAGATACGCAGTATTTT. The V and J genes are TRBV29-1 and TRBJ2-3; TRBD2 matches 7 bases. The V gene end was trimmed by 3 bases and the J gene end by 2 bases; junction bases not matched to a gene: 5. CDR3 size: 14 residues. Germline lookup yields CDR1 SQVTM and CDR2 ANQGSEA.

This clonotype was seen a handful of times. The rearrangement joins TRBV27 to TRBJ2-7; 8 bases agree with TRBD2. Per germline, CDR1 MNHEY and CDR2 SMNVEV (reference sequence). The J segment lost 4 bases and the V segment lost 4 bases, leaving 9 bases of the junction unmatched. The CDR3 extends over 15 amino acids. CDR3 sequence reads: CASSSLGGASYEQYF. Written as DNA, the CDR3 is TGTGCCAGCAGTTCACTCGGGGGGGCTTCTTACGAGCAGTACTTC.

Many counts were recorded for this clonotype. This chain uses TRBV10-3 with TRBJ2-7, with D unresolved. The CDR3 is made up of 14 amino acids. V gave up 0 bases and J gave up 3 bases, with 9 bases separating them. Germline V gene lookup returns CDR1 ENHRY and CDR2 SYGVKD. The CDR3 protein is CAISESAGYYEQYF. Written as DNA, the CDR3 is TGTGCCATCAGTGAGTCGGCAGGCTACTACGAGCAGTACTTC.

In its sample, this clonotype was seen many times. The chain uses TRBV30 and TRBJ2-3; D uncertain. The CDR3 spans 14 residues. Germline CDR1 is GTSNPN and CDR2 is SVGIG (reference sequence). V dropped 2 bases and J dropped 2 bases, with 11 bases sitting between them. The CDR3 spells CAWSSSSITDTQYF. In nucleotides, the CDR3 is TGTGCCTGGAGTAGTAGCTCCATCACAGATACGCAGTATTTT.

About this clonotype: An end of the junction differs from the germline gene, which may be a read error. This chain joins TRBV5-6 and TRBJ2-3, with D maybe TRBD1 (6 bases). Germline V gene data show CDR1 as SGHDT and CDR2 as YYEEEE. The CDR3 has 14 amino acids. The CDR3 spells CASSLGRGSDTRYF. CDR3 DNA sequence: TGTGCCAGCAGCTTGGGCAGGGGATCAGATACGCGGTATTTT.

The chain couples TRBV4-1 to TRBJ2-2; 10 nucleotides align to TRBD2. Germline CDR1 is MGHRA and CDR2 is YSYEKL. The CDR3 has 13 amino acids. J lost 6 bases, V lost 6 bases, and 1 base had no gene match. The CDR3: CASRGLAAGELFF. The CDR3, as DNA: TGCGCCAGCAGAGGACTAGCGGCCGGGGAGCTGTTTTTT.

Remarks on this clonotype: A read error is possible here, since a much larger clone lies one base away. The chain links TRBV7-9 to TRBJ1-1, with no clear D. This CDR3 has 15 residues. Germline V gene lookup returns CDR1 SEHNR and CDR2 FQNEAQ (reference sequence). The CDR3 loop is CAGSLVGSLYTEAFF. The CDR3 DNA follows: TGTGCCGGCAGCTTAGTCGGGTCCCTCTACACTGAAGCTTTCTTT.

This clonotype was seen only a few times. The V gene is TRBV27, the J gene TRBJ1-2, with D possibly TRBD1 on 5 matching bases. Trimming took off 5 bases at V and 5 bases at J, with 15 bases between the two ends. The CDR3 totals 14 residues. Germline V gives CDR1 MNHEY, CDR2 SMNVEV (reference sequence). Written as DNA, the CDR3 is TGTGCCAGCAGTCCCCCGACAGTCATATATGGCTACACCTTC. Its translation: CASSPPTVIYGYTF.

Concerning this clonotype itself: The missing conserved phenylalanine or tryptophan at the end of this CDR3 makes a read error likely. The chain has TRBV19 and TRBJ2-7, with D tentatively TRBD2 (6 bases). The V end was cut by 8 bases, the J end by 2 bases, with 13 bases between. Germline V gives CDR1 LNHDA, CDR2 SQIVND (reference sequence). This CDR3 is built from 13 residues. The chain's CDR3 is CASAPGDAYEQYI. CDR3 bases: TGTGCCAGTGCCCCGGGGGATGCCTACGAGCAGTACATC.

The chain uses TRBV13 and TRBJ1-1, with TRBD1 matching over 10 bases. Unmatched junction bases numbered 8, after V lost 5 bases and J lost 2 bases. There are 16 residues in the CDR3. The germline V gene has CDR1 PRHDT and CDR2 FYEKMQ (reference sequence). CDR3 DNA: TGTGCCAGCAGCCCTAGGACAGGGGGGATCAACACTGAAGCTTTCTTT. It yields the protein CASSPRTGGINTEAFF.

This clonotype was seen repeatedly, ten times or more. The CDR3 loop reads CASSPIRGAGEQYF. The CDR3 DNA reads TGTGCCAGCAGTCCCATCAGGGGGGCTGGCGAGCAGTACTTC. The V gene is TRBV27, the J gene TRBJ2-7; D perhaps matches TRBD1 (7 bases). This CDR3 contains 14 residues. V was shortened by 5 bases and J by 6 bases, with 17 bases between the two germline ends. Germline CDR1 and CDR2: MNHEY and SMNVEV (reference sequence).

This clonotype came up a few times. This CDR3 reads CASTSTGGSTDTQYF. CDR3 nucleotides: TGTGCCAGCACCTCTACCGGGGGAAGCACAGATACGCAGTATTTT. The chain uses TRBV6-5 and TRBJ2-3, with TRBD2 as a possible D gene (6 bases). The germline V gene encodes CDR1 MNHEY and CDR2 SVGAGI. CDR3 size: 15 residues. Trimming stripped 7 bases from V and 0 bases from J, with 14 bases between.

In this sample, this clonotype turned up many times. The rearrangement links TRBV4-3 to TRBJ2-3, with 7 bases identical to TRBD2. Germline V gives CDR1 LGHNA, CDR2 YSLEER. This CDR3 is 16 amino acids long. V shed 2 bases and J 3 bases; nucleotides not matched to a gene: 8. The CDR3 region is CASSQTAGAGTDTQYF. For the CDR3, the DNA is TGCGCCAGCAGCCAAACGGCGGGAGCTGGTACAGATACGCAGTATTTT.

With regard to this clonotype: The CDR3 ends on some other residue instead of the conserved phenylalanine or tryptophan, so this is likely a read error. V gene TRBV27 combines with J gene TRBJ1-5; D is uncertain. With 4 bases removed from V and 0 bases from J, the gap between germline ends came to 10 bases. Germline loops: CDR1 MNHEY, CDR2 SMNVEV (reference sequence). The CDR3 loop spans 15 amino acids. CDR3: CASSYSIYSNQPQHL. In nucleotides, the CDR3 is TGTGCCAGCAGTTATTCTATCTATAGCAATCAGCCCCAGCATCTT.

V and J are TRBV12-3 or TRBV12-4 and TRBJ2-3; unclear D gene. Trimming left V 6 bases short and J 3 bases short, with 13 bases between. The CDR3 totals 14 residues. The CDR3, as DNA: TGTGCCAGCAGCAAACGTCCTGTTACAGATACGCAGTATTTT. This codes for CASSKRPVTDTQYF.

With regard to this clonotype: A read error may explain this, as a much larger clone is one base away. The CDR3 loop reads CSVVETQTQYF. The CDR3 coding sequence is TGCAGCGTTGTGGAGACGCAAACCCAGTACTTC. The chain recombines TRBV29-1 with TRBJ2-5; D not certain. The germline V gene encodes CDR1 SQVTM and CDR2 ANQGSEA. The CDR3 length is 11 residues. V was trimmed by 4 bases and J by 8 bases, leaving 11 bases between them.

The chain links TRBV11-2 to TRBJ2-7; 12 bases fit TRBD2. The CDR3 is made up of 17 amino acids. The V gene end was trimmed by 2 bases and the J gene end by 3 bases; junction bases not matched to a gene: 8. Germline loops: CDR1 SGHAT, CDR2 FQNNGV. The CDR3 here is CASSLWSSGRAFYEQYF. The CDR3 nucleotides read TGTGCCAGCAGCTTATGGTCTAGCGGGAGGGCCTTCTACGAGCAGTACTTC.

The V gene is TRBV19, the J gene TRBJ2-3, with TRBD1 matching 7 bases. Germline V gives CDR1 LNHDA, CDR2 SQIVND (reference sequence). V lost 4 bases and J lost 11; bases outside the gene matches: 15. The CDR3 sequence is 15 residues long. The CDR3 sequence: CASSTMDKGGHEQYF. In DNA, the CDR3 is TGTGCCAGTAGTACAATGGACAAAGGGGGCCACGAGCAGTATTTT.

V gene TRBV11-3 combines with J gene TRBJ2-7; D may be TRBD1 (6 bases). V lost 4 bases and J lost 7, with 17 bases in between. The CDR3 is 14 amino acids. Per germline, CDR1 SGHNT and CDR2 YENEEA. In nucleotides, the CDR3 is TGTGCCAGCAGCTCCGGGACGTTCACAGGGGAGCAGTACTTC. This encodes CASSSGTFTGEQYF.

Concerning this clonotype itself: This likely comes from a read error, as the CDR3 has no conserved phenylalanine or tryptophan at its end. The J gene is TRBJ2-5, the V gene TRBV28; a weak D match, TRBD2 (7 bases). Germline V CDR1 and CDR2: MDHEN, SYDVKM. The CDR3 spans 15 residues. V was cut by 1 base and J by 1 base, with 10 bases left in between. CDR3 DNA: TGTGCCAGCAGTTTATTACGGGGGGCCCAAGAGACCCAGTACCTC. Translated: CASSLLRGAQETQYL.

As concerns this clonotype: At one end, the junction sequence differs from germline, possibly due to a read error. The V gene is TRBV9, the J gene TRBJ2-3; D may correspond to TRBD1 or TRBD2 (5 bases each). CDR3 length equals 16 residues. CDR1 is SGDLS and CDR2 is YYNGEE in the germline V gene. DNA for the CDR3: TGTGCCGGCAGCGTAGGGGTACGGGGAAACACAGATACGCAGTATTTT. As protein: CAGSVGVRGNTDTQYF.